Listed here are 22 T cell receptor beta chains from one sample, sequenced in a study of blood T cell repertoires in COVID-19. Sequencing used immunoSEQ multiplex PCR; TCRdb keeps in-frame clones, though not all of them. In the table there are about 190,000 clones, around 76% of which are singletons. Sequencing input: peripheral blood. The receptors derive from a woman in her fifties or sixties with COVID-19, enrolled during active disease.

The chain carries TRBV7-9 and TRBJ2-3; 7 positions match TRBD1. Germline CDR1 is SEHNR and CDR2 is FQNEAQ (reference sequence). The CDR3 runs 13 residues. The V segment lost 3 bases and the J segment 4 bases; nucleotides outside the gene matches: 1. The DNA of the CDR3 is TGTGCCAGCAGCTTCCAGGGGGCAGATACGCAGTATTTT. The encoded protein is CASSFQGADTQYF.

This clone was detected only a few times. The chain combines TRBV7-2 with TRBJ2-2; TRBD1 aligns across 11 bases. V lost 8 bases and J lost 1; bases outside the gene matches: 3. The germline CDR1 and CDR2 sequences are SGHTA and FQGNSA. The CDR3 runs 15 residues. The CDR3 DNA reads as TGTGCCAGCGGACAGGGGGCCGGGAACACCGGGGAGCTGTTTTTT. This encodes CASGQGAGNTGELFF.

The chain joins TRBV14 to TRBJ2-3; unclear D gene. The CDR3 has 14 residues. The germline V and J ends were trimmed by 2 bases and 6 bases, with 12 bases remaining between them. Germline V gene lookup returns CDR1 SGHDN and CDR2 FVKESK. The CDR3 nucleotides read TGTGCCAGCAGCCAAAACTTCCCATTGGATACGCAGTATTTT. Residues: CASSQNFPLDTQYF.

The chain links TRBV6-2 or TRBV6-3 to TRBJ2-1, with no clear D. The length of the CDR3 is 14 residues. The germline gives CDR1 MNHEY, CDR2 SVGEGT. Trimming pared 5 bases from V and 9 bases from J, leaving 17 bases between. CDR3 loop: CASSLQLERGEQFF. In DNA form, the CDR3 reads TGTGCCAGCAGTCTTCAGTTGGAGCGTGGTGAGCAGTTCTTC.

The chain couples TRBV5-6 to TRBJ2-3; D uncertain. V gave up 0 bases and J gave up 0 bases, with 5 bases separating them. CDR1 is SGHDT, CDR2 YYEEEE, per germline. The CDR3 totals 14 residues. CDR3 bases: TGTGCCAGCAGCTTGGTTCTAAGCACAGATACGCAGTATTTT. This encodes CASSLVLSTDTQYF.

The genes are TRBV2 and TRBJ2-7; a possible D gene is TRBD2 (6 bases). This CDR3 comprises 14 residues. CDR1 is SNHLY, CDR2 FYNNEI, per germline. Trimming pared 5 bases from V and 5 bases from J, leaving 16 bases between. Here the CDR3 DNA reads TGTGCCAGCAGTCGCGGCAGGGAGGCCCACGAGCAGTACTTC. Protein product: CASSRGREAHEQYF.

This chain links TRBV5-6 with TRBJ2-7, with TRBD2 identical over 9 bases. Trimming removed 4 bases from V and 0 bases from J; junction bases left unmatched: 11. This CDR3 has 17 residues. In germline, CDR1 is SGHDT, CDR2 YYEEEE. This CDR3 is CASSRTGLALSSYEQYV. The CDR3 DNA sequence: TGTGCCAGCAGCCGTACCGGACTAGCGCTTAGCTCCTACGAGCAGTACGTC.

CDR3 nucleotide sequence: TGTGCCAGTATTAGGACGGGAGAGGGCACCGGGGAGCTGTTTTTT. It yields the protein CASIRTGEGTGELFF. The chain combines TRBV19 with TRBJ2-2; possible D gene TRBD2, 6 bases. The CDR3 has 15 residues. V lost 7 bases and J 4 bases, leaving 16 bases between the germline ends. Germline V CDR1 and CDR2: LNHDA, SQIVND (reference sequence). The whole variable domain, remainder taken from reference TRBV19 and TRBJ2-2, is DGGITQSPKYLFRKEGQNVTLSCEQNLNHDAMYWYRQDPGQGLRLIYYSQIVNDFQKGDIAEGYSVSREKKESFPLTVTSAQKNPTAFYLCASIRTGEGTGELFFGEGSRLTVL.

The gene calls are TRBV28 and TRBJ2-1; possibly TRBD2 for D (6 bases). The germline V gene encodes CDR1 MDHEN and CDR2 SYDVKM. The CDR3 has 15 amino acids. Trimming took 2 bases from V and 5 from J, leaving 13 bases between them. This chain's CDR3 is CASSLLRDSNNEQFF. The CDR3, as DNA: TGTGCCAGCAGTTTACTCCGGGACTCTAACAATGAGCAGTTCTTC. Filled out from reference TRBV28 and TRBJ2-1, the complete variable domain reads DVKVTQSSRYLVKRTGEKVFLECVQDMDHENMFWYRQDPGLGLRLIYFSYDVKMKEKGDIPEGYSVSREKKERFSLILESASTNQTSMYLCASSLLRDSNNEQFFGPGTRLTVL.

This chain connects TRBV5-1 to TRBJ1-4; TRBD1 might be the D (5 bases). V dropped 4 bases and J dropped 7 bases, with 14 bases sitting between them. The CDR3 loop spans 14 amino acids. Germline assignment: CDR1 SGHRS and CDR2 YFSETQ. Here the CDR3 DNA reads TGCGCCAGCAGCCTCAGGGTTCAGGGTGAAAAACTGTTTTTT. Its translation: CASSLRVQGEKLFF.

The V and J genes are TRBV14 and TRBJ2-7; 10 bases are shared with TRBD1. The junction had 11 bases not matched to a gene; V was cut back by 2 bases and J by 7 bases. Germline V lookup: CDR1 SGHDN, CDR2 FVKESK. This CDR3 has 16 residues. The CDR3, as DNA: TGTGCCAGCAGCCAACACCTCGGACGGACAGGGGGTGAGCAGTACTTC. Translating gives CASSQHLGRTGGEQYF. Full variable domain (remainder filled in from reference TRBV14 and TRBJ2-7): EAGVTQFPSHSVIEKGQTVTLRCDPISGHDNLYWYRRVMGKEIKFLLHFVKESKQDESGMPNNRFLAERTGGTYSTLKVQPAELEDSGVYFCASSQHLGRTGGEQYFGPGTRLTVT.

V and J are TRBV6-5 and TRBJ1-5, with TRBD1 as a possible D gene (6 bases). Trimming removed 5 bases at V and 7 bases at J, with 15 bases between. The CDR3 spans 14 residues. Germline V CDR1 and CDR2: MNHEY, SVGAGI. DNA of the CDR3: TGTGCCAGCAGTAGCCAACAGGGTAAGCAGCCCCAGCATTTT. It yields the protein CASSSQQGKQPQHF.

The chain employs TRBV24-1 and TRBJ1-1, with 10 bases identical to TRBD1. Germline assignment: CDR1 KGHDR and CDR2 SFDVKD. CDR3 size: 12 residues. Unmatched junction bases numbered 3, after V lost 5 bases and J lost 10 bases. CDR3 region: CATSGTGGAAFF. CDR3 bases: TGTGCCACCAGTGGGACAGGGGGGGCAGCTTTCTTT.

This clone was counted a single time. This chain connects TRBV29-1 to TRBJ2-5; the match to TRBD2 covers 10 bases. V gave up 4 bases and J gave up 5 bases; unmatched junction bases: 7. The V gene's germline CDR1 is SQVTM and CDR2 ANQGSEA. The CDR3 covers 14 residues. The CDR3 nucleotides read TGCAGCGTTGGTACTAGCGGGATATTGGAGACCCAGTACTTC. Protein sequence: CSVGTSGILETQYF.

The J gene is TRBJ2-2, the V gene TRBV5-4, with 7 bases aligning to TRBD1. V was clipped by 6 bases and J by 5 bases; unmatched bases: 7. This CDR3 has 14 amino acids. The germline V gene encodes CDR1 SGHNT and CDR2 YYREEE (reference sequence). CDR3 loop: CASTPTGRTGELFF. CDR3 coding DNA: TGTGCCAGCACCCCGACAGGGAGAACCGGGGAGCTGTTTTTT. Using reference TRBV5-4 and TRBJ2-2 for the parts outside the CDR3, the full variable domain is ETGVTQSPTHLIKTRGQQVTLRCSSQSGHNTVSWYQQALGQGPQFIFQYYREEENGRGNFPPRFSGLQFPNYSSELNVNALELDDSALYLCASTPTGRTGELFFGEGSRLTVL.

The gene calls are TRBV5-1 and TRBJ2-5; D might be TRBD2 (5 bases). The CDR3 length is 15 residues. The germline CDR1 and CDR2 sequences are SGHRS and YFSETQ. The V end was cut by 0 bases, the J end by 1 base, with 10 bases between. CDR3 sequence: CASSLAPGFQETQYF. The DNA of the CDR3 is TGCGCCAGCAGCTTGGCCCCGGGGTTCCAAGAGACCCAGTACTTC.

The chain uses TRBV5-5 and TRBJ1-1; D possibly corresponds to TRBD1 (6 bases). The CDR3 runs to 13 residues. Per germline, CDR1 SGHKS and CDR2 YYEKEE (reference sequence). The V end was cut by 4 bases, the J end by 6 bases, with 13 bases between. CDR3 protein: CASSKGGFAEAFF. Written as DNA, the CDR3 is TGTGCCAGCAGCAAAGGGGGTTTCGCTGAAGCTTTCTTT.

J is TRBJ2-7 and V is TRBV2, with 10 bases identical to TRBD2. V was pared by 1 base and J by 4 bases, with 4 bases of the junction left unmatched. This CDR3 is 15 amino acids long. Germline CDR1 is SNHLY and CDR2 is FYNNEI. As DNA, the CDR3 is TGTGCCAGCAGTGAAGGTCTAGCGGGAGTTTACGAGCAGTACTTC. Protein: CASSEGLAGVYEQYF.

The V gene is TRBV2, the J gene TRBJ2-7, with D hard to call. The CDR3 contains 13 residues. The ends were cut back, 5 bases at V and 4 bases at J, with 12 bases in the middle. Germline V gives CDR1 SNHLY, CDR2 FYNNEI. The CDR3 sequence: CASSIMREYEQYV. In DNA, the CDR3 is TGTGCCAGCAGTATAATGAGAGAATACGAGCAGTACGTC.

The gene calls are TRBV28 and TRBJ1-1; TRBD1 agrees at 8 bases. V lost 7 bases, J lost 6 bases, and 7 bases stayed unmatched. Germline CDR1 reads MDHEN; CDR2 reads SYDVKM. CDR3 length: 13 residues. Here the CDR3 DNA reads TGTGCCAGCAATTCAGGGGGCGCCCCTGAAGCTTTCTTT. This translates into CASNSGGAPEAFF.

The rearrangement joins TRBV6-1 to TRBJ2-7, with 7 bases identical to TRBD2. This CDR3 contains 18 residues. Germline V gives CDR1 MNHNS, CDR2 SASEGT. J was trimmed by 1 base and V by 1 base; bases with no gene match: 13. Here the CDR3 reads CASSEVPSGSFISYEQYF. The CDR3 DNA reads as TGTGCCAGCAGTGAAGTACCTAGCGGATCCTTTATTTCCTACGAGCAGTACTTC.

The V gene is TRBV11-2, the J gene TRBJ2-7; 12 bases align to TRBD1. In germline, CDR1 is SGHAT, CDR2 FQNNGV. This CDR3 contains 15 residues. Trimming took 4 bases from V and 4 from J; bases not matched to a gene: 5. In nucleotides, the CDR3 is TGTGCCAGCAGCTCAGGGACAGGGGGCGGGTACGAGCAGTACTTC. Protein product: CASSSGTGGGYEQYF.